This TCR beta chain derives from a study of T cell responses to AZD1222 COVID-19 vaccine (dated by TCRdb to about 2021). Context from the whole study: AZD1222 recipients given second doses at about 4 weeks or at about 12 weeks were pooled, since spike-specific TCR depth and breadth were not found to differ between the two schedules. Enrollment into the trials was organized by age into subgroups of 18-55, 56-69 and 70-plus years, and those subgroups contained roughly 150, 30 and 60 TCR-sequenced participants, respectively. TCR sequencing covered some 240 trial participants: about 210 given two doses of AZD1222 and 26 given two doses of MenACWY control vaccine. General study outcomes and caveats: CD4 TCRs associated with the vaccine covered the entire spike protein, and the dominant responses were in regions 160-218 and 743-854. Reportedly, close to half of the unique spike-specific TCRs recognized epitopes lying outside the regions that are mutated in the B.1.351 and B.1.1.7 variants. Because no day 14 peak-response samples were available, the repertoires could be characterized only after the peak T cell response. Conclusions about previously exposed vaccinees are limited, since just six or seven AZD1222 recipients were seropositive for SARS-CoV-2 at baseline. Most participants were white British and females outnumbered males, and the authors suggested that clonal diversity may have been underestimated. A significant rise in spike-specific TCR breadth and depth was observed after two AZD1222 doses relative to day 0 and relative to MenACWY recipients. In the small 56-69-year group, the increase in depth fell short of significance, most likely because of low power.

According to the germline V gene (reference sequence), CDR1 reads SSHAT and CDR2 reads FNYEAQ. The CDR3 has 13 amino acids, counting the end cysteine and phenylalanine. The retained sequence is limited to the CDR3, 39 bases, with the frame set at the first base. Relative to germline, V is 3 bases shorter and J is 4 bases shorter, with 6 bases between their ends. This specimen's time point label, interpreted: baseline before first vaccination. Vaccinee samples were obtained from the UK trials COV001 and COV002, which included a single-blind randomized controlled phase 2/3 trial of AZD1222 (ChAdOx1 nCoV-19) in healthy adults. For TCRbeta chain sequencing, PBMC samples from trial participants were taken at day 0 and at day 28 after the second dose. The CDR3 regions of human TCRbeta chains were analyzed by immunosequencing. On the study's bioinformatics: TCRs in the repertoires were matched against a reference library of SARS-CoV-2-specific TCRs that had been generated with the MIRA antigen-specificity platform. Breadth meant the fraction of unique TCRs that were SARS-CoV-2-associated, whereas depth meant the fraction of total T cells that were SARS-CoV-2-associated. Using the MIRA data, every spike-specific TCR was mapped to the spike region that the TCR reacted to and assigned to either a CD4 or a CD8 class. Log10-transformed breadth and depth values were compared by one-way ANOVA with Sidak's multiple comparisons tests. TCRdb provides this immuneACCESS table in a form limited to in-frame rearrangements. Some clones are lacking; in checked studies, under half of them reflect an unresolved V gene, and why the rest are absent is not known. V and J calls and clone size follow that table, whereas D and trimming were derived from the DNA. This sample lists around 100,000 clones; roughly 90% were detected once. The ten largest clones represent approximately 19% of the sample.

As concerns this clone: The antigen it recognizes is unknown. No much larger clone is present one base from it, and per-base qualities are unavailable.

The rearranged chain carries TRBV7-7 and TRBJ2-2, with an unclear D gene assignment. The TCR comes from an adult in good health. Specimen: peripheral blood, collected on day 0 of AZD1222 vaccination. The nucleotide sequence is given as TGTGCCAGCAGCTTTCAAGGCACCGGGGAGCTGTTTTTT. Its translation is CASSFQGTGELFF. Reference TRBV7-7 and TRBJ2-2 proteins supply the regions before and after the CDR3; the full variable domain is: GAGVSQSPRYKVTKRGQDVTLRCDPISSHATLYWYQQALGQGPEFLTYFNYEAQPDKSGLPSDRFSAERPEGSISTLTIQRTEQRDSAMYRCASSFQGTGELFFGEGSRLTVL.